This T cell receptor (beta chain) emerged from a study of blood T cell repertoires in COVID-19. As handled by the study authors: Researchers report that nucleated cell counts were estimated from reference gene primer amplification. Method: immunoSEQ multiplex PCR; TCRdb's copy keeps in-frame clones and lacks some. That table furnishes V, J and clone size, whereas the DNA furnished D and trimming. The sample includes approximately 180,000 clones, 70% to 90% of them seen just once. V dropped 2 bases and J dropped 7 bases, with 18 bases sitting between them. This CDR3 has 17 amino acids. Germline V gene data show CDR1 as MNHEY and CDR2 as SVGEGT.

The sequenced material came from peripheral blood. This sequence was found in a human donor with active or convalescent COVID-19. The donor label of this sample is uncertain. The genes are TRBV6-2 or TRBV6-3 and TRBJ1-6; D remains unclear. DNA for the CDR3: TGTGCCAGCAGTTACCCGATTAAGTCCCCGGGGAATTCACCCCTCCACTTT. This gives the protein CASSYPIKSPGNSPLHF.